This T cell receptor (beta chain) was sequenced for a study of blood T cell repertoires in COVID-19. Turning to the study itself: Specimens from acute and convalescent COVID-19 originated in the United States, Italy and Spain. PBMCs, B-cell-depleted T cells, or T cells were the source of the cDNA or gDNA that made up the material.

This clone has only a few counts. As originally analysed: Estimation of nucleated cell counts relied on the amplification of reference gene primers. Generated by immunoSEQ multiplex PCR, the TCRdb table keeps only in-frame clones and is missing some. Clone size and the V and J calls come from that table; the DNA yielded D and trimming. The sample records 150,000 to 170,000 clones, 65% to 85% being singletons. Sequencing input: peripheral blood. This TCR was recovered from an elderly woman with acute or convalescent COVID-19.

DNA for the CDR3: TGTGCCAGCAGCCAGTCCGTAGAGGGCTACGAGCAGTACTTC. Translation: CASSQSVEGYEQYF. The gene calls are TRBV3-1 (or the pseudogene TRBV3-2) and TRBJ2-7; D is perhaps TRBD2 (5 bases). The germline CDR1 and CDR2 sequences are LGHDT and YNNKEL (reference sequence). With 3 bases removed from V and 3 bases from J, the gap between germline ends came to 12 bases. The CDR3 extends over 14 amino acids.